The 30 T cell receptor beta chains reported below all come from one sample, sequenced in a study of shared clonotypes between healthy human individuals. Clones were read by immunoSEQ multiplex PCR, and TCRdb kept only the in-frame ones, dropping some. The sample has about 600,000 clones, 95% to 98% seen once. Sequencing input: naive CD4+ T cells sorted from blood. Specified subset: CD45RA+ positively selected. Receptor source: a woman aged 30 to 39 in good health.

Worth noting for this clone: The same CDR3 also results from other DNA sequences found in this sample. The chain uses TRBV7-9 and TRBJ2-3; no definite D call. V was clipped by 3 bases and J by 0 bases, with 1 base between them. Germline values: CDR1 SEHNR, CDR2 FQNEAQ (reference sequence). The CDR3 has 12 amino acids. CDR3 DNA sequence: TGTGCCAGCAGCTTGAGCACAGATACGCAGTATTTT. Protein product: CASSLSTDTQYF.

The V and J genes are TRBV28 and TRBJ2-7; 7 bases line up with TRBD1. The CDR3 covers 14 residues. From germline, CDR1 is MDHEN and CDR2 SYDVKM. The junction had 5 bases not matched to a gene; V was cut back by 1 base and J by 5 bases. CDR3 bases: TGTGCCAGCAGTTTATTCAACAGGGGCCACGAGCAGTACTTC. As protein: CASSLFNRGHEQYF.

This chain uses TRBV7-6 with TRBJ2-3; D unclear. Trimming took off 6 bases at V and 0 bases at J, with 10 bases between the two ends. Germline V lookup: CDR1 SGHVS, CDR2 FNYEAQ. The CDR3 spans 14 residues. The CDR3 is CASSWKASTDTQYF. The CDR3 DNA follows: TGTGCCAGCAGTTGGAAAGCGAGCACAGATACGCAGTATTTT.

Note on this clone: The junction shows a germline mismatch at one end, possibly a read error. Other nucleotide sequences in the sample specify the same CDR3. The chain has TRBV4-1 and TRBJ1-5; the D gene is possibly TRBD1 (5 bases). Germline loops: CDR1 MGHRA, CDR2 YSYEKL. The CDR3 totals 16 residues. In DNA form, the CDR3 reads TGCGCCAGCAGCCAAGATATTGGGACGGATTATCAACCCCAGCATTTT. Translating gives CASSQDIGTDYQPQHF.

The CDR3 is CASSAGGPRNEQFF. The CDR3 DNA is TGCGCCAGCAGTGCGGGAGGGCCCCGCAATGAGCAGTTCTTC. This chain uses TRBV10-1 with TRBJ2-1; 8 bases line up with TRBD2. The germline V gene encodes CDR1 WNHNN and CDR2 SYGVQD (reference sequence). CDR3 length: 14 amino acids. Unmatched junction bases numbered 5, after V lost 4 bases and J lost 6 bases.

The chain uses TRBV2 and TRBJ2-2; D is possibly TRBD2 (5 bases). Trimming left V 7 bases short and J 5 bases short, with 17 bases between. The germline gives CDR1 SNHLY, CDR2 FYNNEI. The CDR3 consists of 15 residues. DNA of the CDR3: TGTGCCAGCACCGAGGAACAATGGAGGACCGGGGAGCTGTTTTTT. Translation: CASTEEQWRTGELFF.

This chain connects TRBV19 to TRBJ1-5, with D tentatively TRBD1 (5 bases). The CDR3 sequence is 15 residues long. Per the germline V gene, CDR1 is LNHDA and CDR2 is SQIVND (reference sequence). Trimming stripped 3 bases from V and 0 bases from J, with 9 bases between. The CDR3 loop is CASSIVDTSNQPQHF. DNA for the CDR3: TGTGCCAGTAGTATCGTGGACACTAGCAATCAGCCCCAGCATTTT.

For this clone: Other DNA sequences in this sample translate to the same CDR3. The rearrangement uses TRBV10-1 and TRBJ1-1; tentatively, D is TRBD1 (5 bases). CDR3 length equals 12 residues. Germline values: CDR1 WNHNN, CDR2 SYGVQD (reference sequence). V lost 2 bases, J lost 4 bases, and 5 bases lay in between. The CDR3 coding sequence is TGCGCCAGCAGTGAGGGGGGCACTGAAGCTTTCTTT. It translates to CASSEGGTEAFF.

The gene calls are TRBV5-1 and TRBJ1-1; D call uncertain. CDR1 and CDR2 (germline): SGHRS, YFSETQ. Deletions cut 0 bases from V and 1 base from J, with 10 bases between. The CDR3 runs 15 residues. The CDR3 spells CASSLGRLTNTEAFF. The CDR3 nucleotides read TGCGCCAGCAGCTTGGGAAGACTCACGAACACTGAAGCTTTCTTT.

The J gene is TRBJ2-5, the V gene TRBV19; D unresolved. CDR3 size: 13 residues. Between the trimmed V and J ends, which lost 1 base and 4 bases, there was a span of 7 bases. Germline V gives CDR1 LNHDA, CDR2 SQIVND (reference sequence). The CDR3 loop is CASSIGLRETQYF. The DNA for the CDR3 is TGTGCCAGTAGTATAGGGCTGAGAGAGACCCAGTACTTC. The full variable domain, rest sourced from reference TRBV19 and TRBJ2-5, is DGGITQSPKYLFRKEGQNVTLSCEQNLNHDAMYWYRQDPGQGLRLIYYSQIVNDFQKGDIAEGYSVSREKKESFPLTVTSAQKNPTAFYLCASSIGLRETQYFGPGTRLLVL.

The rearrangement joins TRBV7-9 to TRBJ2-7; D may be TRBD2 (5 bases). With 5 bases removed from V and 0 bases from J, the gap between germline ends came to 20 bases. This CDR3 contains 17 residues. CDR1 and CDR2 from the germline V gene are SEHNR and FQNEAQ (reference sequence). CDR3 DNA sequence: TGTGCCAGCAGCACCCCGCCCAAAGCCAGCGGCTCCTACGAGCAGTACTTC. This encodes CASSTPPKASGSYEQYF.

This rearrangement joins TRBV2 to TRBJ2-7; weak D call: TRBD2 (5 bases). The CDR3 contains 14 residues. CDR1 is SNHLY and CDR2 is FYNNEI in the germline V gene. Trimming pared 4 bases from V and 1 base from J, leaving 11 bases between. CDR3 loop: CASSAPGGSYEQYF. DNA for the CDR3: TGTGCCAGCAGTGCCCCCGGAGGATCCTACGAGCAGTACTTC.

This rearrangement joins TRBV9 to TRBJ2-1; 7 nucleotides agree with TRBD2. The J segment lost 9 bases and the V segment lost 1 base, leaving 7 bases of the junction unmatched. Germline V CDR1 and CDR2: SGDLS, YYNGEE. There are 14 residues in the CDR3. The CDR3 reads CASSVTGGLGEQFF. The CDR3 bases are TGTGCCAGCAGCGTAACGGGAGGTCTCGGTGAGCAGTTCTTC.

The rearrangement uses TRBV5-6 and TRBJ2-7, with TRBD2 identical over 7 bases. Per germline, CDR1 SGHDT and CDR2 YYEEEE. V lost 4 bases to trimming and J lost 3 bases; unmatched junction nucleotides: 7. CDR3 length equals 14 residues. In DNA, the CDR3 is TGTGCCAGCAGCGGGGCGGGAGTGCACTACGAGCAGTACTTC. It encodes CASSGAGVHYEQYF.

The chain links TRBV7-9 to TRBJ2-2; tentatively, D is TRBD1 (5 bases). Trimming pared 7 bases from V and 0 bases from J, leaving 9 bases between. Germline V gene lookup returns CDR1 SEHNR and CDR2 FQNEAQ (reference sequence). The CDR3 is 14 amino acids. The CDR3 DNA follows: TGTGCCAGCAAACAGGTCGCGAACACCGGGGAGCTGTTTTTT. Translation gives CASKQVANTGELFF.

The CDR3 DNA sequence: TGTGCCAGCAGCGTAGGGGCTAGGGTAAGCACAGATACGCAGTATTTT. Its protein product is CASSVGARVSTDTQYF. This chain joins TRBV9 and TRBJ2-3, with D hard to call. Germline CDR1 and CDR2: SGDLS and YYNGEE. V was clipped by 0 bases and J by 0 bases, with 11 bases between them. This CDR3 region has 16 residues.

The V gene is TRBV27, the J gene TRBJ2-7, with 8 bases lining up with TRBD1. Germline CDR1 is MNHEY and CDR2 is SMNVEV (reference sequence). Losses at the gene ends were 4 bases for V and 2 bases for J; bases not matched to a gene: 7. The CDR3 sequence is 15 residues long. CDR3 in amino acids: CASSSYQGATYEQYF. The CDR3 DNA is TGTGCCAGCAGTTCGTATCAGGGGGCCACCTACGAGCAGTACTTC.

This chain links TRBV29-1 with TRBJ1-4; TRBD1 matches at 8 bases. The trim removed 0 bases at V and 8 bases at J, leaving 14 bases unmatched. Germline V gene lookup returns CDR1 SQVTM and CDR2 ANQGSEA. CDR3 length equals 17 residues. CDR3 nucleotides: TGCAGCGTTGAAGATGGGCCTGGCAGGACAGGGTCGGAAAAACTGTTTTTT. Its protein product is CSVEDGPGRTGSEKLFF.

V usage is TRBV11-2 and J usage is TRBJ2-3, with 8 nucleotides matching TRBD2. The CDR3 has 16 amino acids. Trimming at V came to 4 bases and at J to 4 bases, leaving 10 bases not matched to a gene. The germline V gene has CDR1 SGHAT and CDR2 FQNNGV. The CDR3 spells CASSYLSGDPSDTQYF. In DNA, the CDR3 is TGTGCCAGCAGCTACCTTAGCGGGGACCCTTCAGATACGCAGTATTTT.

The chain links TRBV9 to TRBJ2-5; no firm D call. The DNA end favors TRBJ2-7, so the J call may be wrong. CDR3 length equals 15 residues. The germline V gene encodes CDR1 SGDLS and CDR2 YYNGEE. CDR3 amino acids: CASSVDPLAPDEQYF. DNA for the CDR3: TGTGCCAGCAGCGTAGATCCACTTGCCCCGGACGAGCAGTACTTC.

The chain combines TRBV4-1 with TRBJ2-1; 16 nucleotides match TRBD2. Germline V CDR1 and CDR2: MGHRA, YSYEKL. Trimming cost V 5 bases and J 3 bases; bases outside gene matches: 10. CDR3 length: 19 amino acids. The CDR3 protein is CASSVPGTSGRASYNEQFF. In DNA form, the CDR3 reads TGCGCCAGCAGCGTGCCCGGGACTAGCGGGAGGGCCAGCTACAATGAGCAGTTCTTC.

V gene TRBV5-1 combines with J gene TRBJ2-7, with D possibly TRBD2 on 6 matching bases. From germline, CDR1 is SGHRS and CDR2 YFSETQ. The CDR3 is 13 amino acids. The V end lost 5 bases, the J end lost 2 bases, and 11 bases lay between the germline ends. CDR3 DNA sequence: TGCGCCAGCAGTCCGCGGGATCCCTACGAGCAGTACTTC. The encoded protein is CASSPRDPYEQYF.

This chain links TRBV2 with TRBJ2-7; possibly TRBD1 for D (5 bases). The V end lost 3 bases, the J end lost 0 bases, and 12 bases lay between the germline ends. Germline V gives CDR1 SNHLY, CDR2 FYNNEI. CDR3 length: 15 amino acids. The chain's CDR3 is CASSEDIRYSYEQYF. CDR3 DNA: TGTGCCAGCAGTGAGGACATCCGATACTCCTACGAGCAGTACTTC.

This chain uses TRBV6-4 with TRBJ2-1; 16 bases agree with TRBD2. CDR3 size: 17 residues. CDR1 MRHNA and CDR2 SNTAGT come from the germline V gene. The junction had 9 bases not matched to a gene; V was cut back by 6 bases and J by 7 bases. CDR3 DNA: TGTGCCAGCAGCCCCGGGACTAGCGGGAGGGCCGTAAATGAGCAGTTCTTC. It specifies CASSPGTSGRAVNEQFF.

This chain links TRBV5-1 with TRBJ2-5, with D possibly TRBD2 on 5 matching bases. The CDR3 consists of 14 residues. Germline loops: CDR1 SGHRS, CDR2 YFSETQ. Between the trimmed V and J ends, which lost 1 base and 7 bases, there was a span of 14 bases. The CDR3 DNA reads TGCGCCAGCAGCTTGCCAGCGGAGGTCGGGACCCAGTACTTC. As protein: CASSLPAEVGTQYF.

The V and J genes are TRBV18 and TRBJ2-7; 10 nucleotides agree with TRBD2. Germline V CDR1 and CDR2: KGHSH, LQKENI. The CDR3 contains 16 residues. Trimming at V came to 2 bases and at J to 3 bases, leaving 7 bases not matched to a gene. This CDR3 is CASSPSQVAGGYEQYF. CDR3 sequence (DNA): TGTGCCAGCTCACCATCTCAGGTAGCGGGGGGCTACGAGCAGTACTTC. The full variable domain, rest sourced from reference TRBV18 and TRBJ2-7, is NAGVMQNPRHLVRRRGQEARLRCSPMKGHSHVYWYRQLPEEGLKFMVYLQKENIIDESGMPKERFSAEFPKEGPSILRIQQVVRGDSAAYFCASSPSQVAGGYEQYFGPGTRLTVT.

The chain has TRBV28 and TRBJ2-7, with D maybe TRBD2 (6 bases). CDR1 is MDHEN and CDR2 is SYDVKM in the germline V gene. This CDR3 is built from 16 residues. V lost 5 bases and J lost 5, with 22 bases in between. CDR3 protein: CASSPGTLGGLHEQYF. The CDR3 DNA follows: TGTGCCAGCAGTCCCGGTACCCTAGGAGGGTTGCACGAGCAGTACTTC.

The chain recombines TRBV5-1 with TRBJ2-5; D is perhaps TRBD2 (6 bases). The tail of the sequence fits TRBJ2-7 better, so the J call may be wrong. Germline-derived CDR1 and CDR2 are SGHRS and YFSETQ. The CDR3 is 15 residues long. The CDR3: CASSLVGSVGGEQYF. The CDR3, as DNA: TGCGCCAGCAGCTTGGTTGGGTCAGTCGGGGGCGAGCAGTACTTC.

CDR3 DNA sequence: TGTGCCAGCACGAGGGGAAACACCATATATTTT. It is translated as CASTRGNTIYF. The genes are TRBV6-6 and TRBJ1-3; D remains ambiguous. V lost 7 bases and J 4 bases, leaving 5 bases between the germline ends. Germline loops: CDR1 MNHNY, CDR2 SVGAGI (reference sequence). CDR3 length: 11 residues.

DNA for the CDR3: TGCGCCAGCTACCTCGAACCGAACTCTGGAAACACCATATATTTT. Translation: CASYLEPNSGNTIYF. The chain recombines TRBV5-1 with TRBJ1-3; no clear D gene. Germline values: CDR1 SGHRS, CDR2 YFSETQ. The ends were cut back, 7 bases at V and 0 bases at J, with 14 bases in the middle. The CDR3 is 15 amino acids.